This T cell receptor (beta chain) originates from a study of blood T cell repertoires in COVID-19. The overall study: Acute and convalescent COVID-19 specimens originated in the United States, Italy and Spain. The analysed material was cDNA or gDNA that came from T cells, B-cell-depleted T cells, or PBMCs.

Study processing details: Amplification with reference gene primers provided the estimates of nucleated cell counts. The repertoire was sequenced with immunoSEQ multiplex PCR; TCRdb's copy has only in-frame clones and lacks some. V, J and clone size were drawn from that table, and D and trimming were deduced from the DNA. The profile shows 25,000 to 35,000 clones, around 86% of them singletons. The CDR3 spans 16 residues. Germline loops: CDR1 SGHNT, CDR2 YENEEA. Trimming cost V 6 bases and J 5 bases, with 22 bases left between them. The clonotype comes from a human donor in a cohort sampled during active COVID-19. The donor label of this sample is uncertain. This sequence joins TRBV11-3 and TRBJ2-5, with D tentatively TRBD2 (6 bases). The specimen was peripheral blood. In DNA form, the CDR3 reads TGTGCCAGCAGACTAGGGCTAGCGAGCAACGGCGAGACCCAGTACTTC. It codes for CASRLGLASNGETQYF.